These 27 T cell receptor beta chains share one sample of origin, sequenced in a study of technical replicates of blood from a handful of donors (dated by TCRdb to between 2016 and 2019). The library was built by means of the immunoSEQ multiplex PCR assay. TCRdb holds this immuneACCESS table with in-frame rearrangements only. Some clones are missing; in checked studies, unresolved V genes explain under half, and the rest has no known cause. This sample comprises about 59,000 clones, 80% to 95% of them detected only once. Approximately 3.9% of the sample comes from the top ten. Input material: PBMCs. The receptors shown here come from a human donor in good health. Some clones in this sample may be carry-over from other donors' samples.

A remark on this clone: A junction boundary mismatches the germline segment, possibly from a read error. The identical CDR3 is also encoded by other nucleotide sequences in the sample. In DNA form, the CDR3 reads TGCGCCACCCACCGGACTAGCCGTGCTAGCACAGATACGCAGTATTTT. As protein: CATHRTSRASTDTQYF. The J gene is TRBJ2-3, the V gene TRBV2; TRBD2 matches 8 bases. The CDR3 consists of 16 residues. Germline CDR1 and CDR2: SNHLY and FYNNEI.

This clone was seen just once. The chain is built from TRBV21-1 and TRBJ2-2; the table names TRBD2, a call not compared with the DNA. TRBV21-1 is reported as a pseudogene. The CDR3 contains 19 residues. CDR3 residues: CASSKDLEERSTNTGELFF. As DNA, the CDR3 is TGTGCCAGCAGCAAAGACTTAGAGGAACGGTCCACGAACACCGGGGAGCTGTTTTTT.

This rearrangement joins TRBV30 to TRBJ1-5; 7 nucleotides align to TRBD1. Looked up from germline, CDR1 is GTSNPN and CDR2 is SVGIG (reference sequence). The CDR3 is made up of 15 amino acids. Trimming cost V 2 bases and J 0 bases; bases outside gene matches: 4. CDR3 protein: CAWSPGQASNQPQHF. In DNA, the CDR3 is TGTGCCTGGAGTCCTGGACAGGCTAGCAATCAGCCCCAGCATTTT.

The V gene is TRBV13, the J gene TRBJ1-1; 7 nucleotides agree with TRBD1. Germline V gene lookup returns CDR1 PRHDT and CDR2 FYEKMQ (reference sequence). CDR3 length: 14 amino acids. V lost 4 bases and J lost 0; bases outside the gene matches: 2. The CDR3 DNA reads TGTGCCAGCAGCTCCGGGACAGTGAACACTGAAGCTTTCTTT. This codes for CASSSGTVNTEAFF.

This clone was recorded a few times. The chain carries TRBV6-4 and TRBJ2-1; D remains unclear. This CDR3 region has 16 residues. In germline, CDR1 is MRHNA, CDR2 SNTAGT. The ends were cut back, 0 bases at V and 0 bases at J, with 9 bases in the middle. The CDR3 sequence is CASSDSISSSYNEQFF. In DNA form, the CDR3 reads TGTGCCAGCAGTGACTCCATATCTAGCTCCTACAATGAGCAGTTCTTC.

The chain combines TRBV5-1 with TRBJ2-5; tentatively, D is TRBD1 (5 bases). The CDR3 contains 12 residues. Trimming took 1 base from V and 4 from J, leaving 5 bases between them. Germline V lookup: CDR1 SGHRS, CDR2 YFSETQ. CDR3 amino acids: CASSLRGETQYF. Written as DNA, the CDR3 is TGCGCCAGCAGCTTGAGGGGAGAGACCCAGTACTTC.

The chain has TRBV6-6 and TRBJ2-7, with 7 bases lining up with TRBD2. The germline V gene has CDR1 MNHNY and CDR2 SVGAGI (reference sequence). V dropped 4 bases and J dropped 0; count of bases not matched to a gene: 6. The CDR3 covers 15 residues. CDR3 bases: TGTGCCAGCAGTTTAGTTAGCGGGCCCTCCTACGAGCAGTACTTC. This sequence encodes CASSLVSGPSYEQYF.

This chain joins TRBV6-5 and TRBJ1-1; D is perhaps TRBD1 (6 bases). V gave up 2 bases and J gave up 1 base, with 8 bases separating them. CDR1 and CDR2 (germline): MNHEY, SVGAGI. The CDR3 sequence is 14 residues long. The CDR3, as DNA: TGTGCCAGCAGTTACCGGGGGGCGAACACTGAAGCTTTCTTT. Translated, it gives CASSYRGANTEAFF.

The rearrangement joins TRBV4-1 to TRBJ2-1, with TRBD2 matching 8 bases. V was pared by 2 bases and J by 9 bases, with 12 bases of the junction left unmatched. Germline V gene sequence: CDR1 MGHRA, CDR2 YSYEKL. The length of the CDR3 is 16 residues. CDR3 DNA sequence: TGCGCCAGCAGCCAACTTGCCGGGACTAGTATCAGTGAGCAGTTCTTC. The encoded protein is CASSQLAGTSISEQFF.

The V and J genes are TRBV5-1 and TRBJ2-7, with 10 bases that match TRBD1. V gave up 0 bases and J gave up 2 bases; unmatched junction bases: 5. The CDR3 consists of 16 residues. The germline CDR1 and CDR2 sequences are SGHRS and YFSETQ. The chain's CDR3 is CASSLAWDRGTYEQYF. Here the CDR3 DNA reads TGCGCCAGCAGCTTGGCCTGGGACAGGGGAACCTACGAGCAGTACTTC.

CDR3 sequence reads: CASSGKQGRNSPLHF. The DNA for the CDR3 is TGTGCCAGCAGTGGGAAACAGGGGCGGAATTCACCCCTCCACTTT. The chain has TRBV6-1 and TRBJ1-6; TRBD1 agrees at 7 bases. Per germline, CDR1 MNHNS and CDR2 SASEGT. The CDR3 loop spans 15 amino acids. The V segment lost 4 bases and the J segment 7 bases; nucleotides outside the gene matches: 7.

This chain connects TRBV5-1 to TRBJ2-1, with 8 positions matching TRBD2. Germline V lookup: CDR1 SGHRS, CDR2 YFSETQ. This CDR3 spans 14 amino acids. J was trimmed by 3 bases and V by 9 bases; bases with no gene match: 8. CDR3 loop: CATTLSGGYNEQFF. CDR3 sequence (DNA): TGCGCCACCACCCTCAGCGGGGGCTACAATGAGCAGTTCTTC.

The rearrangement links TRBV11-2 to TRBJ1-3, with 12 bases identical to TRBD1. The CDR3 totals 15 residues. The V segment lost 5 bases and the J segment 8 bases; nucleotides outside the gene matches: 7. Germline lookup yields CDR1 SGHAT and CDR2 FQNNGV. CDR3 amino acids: CASSTGTGGEDTIYF. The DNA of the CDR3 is TGTGCCAGCAGCACCGGGACAGGGGGCGAGGACACCATATATTTT.

CDR3 protein: CASSSALAGQNTGELFF. The CDR3 coding sequence is TGTGCCAGCAGCTCGGCACTAGCGGGGCAGAACACCGGGGAGCTGTTTTTT. This chain links TRBV5-4 with TRBJ2-2; the match to TRBD2 covers 10 bases. The germline V gene encodes CDR1 SGHNT and CDR2 YYREEE (reference sequence). CDR3 size: 17 residues. Germline trimming cut 3 bases from V and 1 base from J; bases unmatched to any gene: 6.

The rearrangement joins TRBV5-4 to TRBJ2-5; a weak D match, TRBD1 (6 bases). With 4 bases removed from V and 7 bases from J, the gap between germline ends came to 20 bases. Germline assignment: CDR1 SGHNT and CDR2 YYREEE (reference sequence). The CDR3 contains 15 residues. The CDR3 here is CASSLPGQPGVTQYF. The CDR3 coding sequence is TGTGCCAGCAGCCTACCCGGCCAGCCAGGGGTGACCCAGTACTTC. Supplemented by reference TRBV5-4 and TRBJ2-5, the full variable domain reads ETGVTQSPTHLIKTRGQQVTLRCSSQSGHNTVSWYQQALGQGPQFIFQYYREEENGRGNFPPRFSGLQFPNYSSELNVNALELDDSALYLCASSLPGQPGVTQYFGPGTRLLVL.

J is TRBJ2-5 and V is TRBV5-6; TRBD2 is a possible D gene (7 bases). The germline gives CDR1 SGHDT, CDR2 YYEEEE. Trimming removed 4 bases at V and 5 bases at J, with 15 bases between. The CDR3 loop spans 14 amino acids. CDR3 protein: CASSLRAGHETQYF. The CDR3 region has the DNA TGTGCCAGCAGCCTACGAGCGGGACACGAGACCCAGTACTTC.

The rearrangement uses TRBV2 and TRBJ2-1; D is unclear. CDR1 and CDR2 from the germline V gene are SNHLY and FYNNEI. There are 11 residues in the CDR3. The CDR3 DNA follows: TGTGCATCAGTGGCCTACAATGAGCAGTTCTTC. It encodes CASVAYNEQFF.

Written as DNA, the CDR3 is TGTGCCAGCAGCCCGCTAATAGGGACAGGGCGGACTGAAGCTTTCTTT. Translating gives CASSPLIGTGRTEAFF. The rearrangement uses TRBV14 and TRBJ1-1; TRBD1 matches 9 bases. With 4 bases clipped from V and 5 bases from J, the junction kept 11 bases outside the gene matches. The CDR3 is made up of 16 amino acids. Germline CDR1 SGHDN, CDR2 FVKESK.

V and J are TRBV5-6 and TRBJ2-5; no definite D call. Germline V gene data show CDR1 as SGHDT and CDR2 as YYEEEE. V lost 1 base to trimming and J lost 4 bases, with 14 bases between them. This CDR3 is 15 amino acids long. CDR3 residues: CASSLSPTGGETQYF. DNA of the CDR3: TGTGCCAGCAGCTTGTCCCCGACGGGTGGAGAGACCCAGTACTTC.

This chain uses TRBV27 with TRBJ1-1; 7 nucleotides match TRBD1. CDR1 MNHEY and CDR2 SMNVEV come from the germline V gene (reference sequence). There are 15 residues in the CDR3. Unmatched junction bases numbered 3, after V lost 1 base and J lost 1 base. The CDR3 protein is CASSLYTGANTEAFF. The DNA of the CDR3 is TGTGCCAGCAGTTTATATACAGGGGCGAACACTGAAGCTTTCTTT.

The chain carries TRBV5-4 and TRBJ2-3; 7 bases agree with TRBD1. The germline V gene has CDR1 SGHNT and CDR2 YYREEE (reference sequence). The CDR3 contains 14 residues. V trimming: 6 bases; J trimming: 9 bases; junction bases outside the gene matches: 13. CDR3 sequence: CASTRGQLEGTQYF. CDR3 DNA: TGTGCCAGCACAAGGGGGCAGCTGGAAGGCACGCAGTATTTT. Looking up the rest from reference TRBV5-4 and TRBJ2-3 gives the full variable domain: ETGVTQSPTHLIKTRGQQVTLRCSSQSGHNTVSWYQQALGQGPQFIFQYYREEENGRGNFPPRFSGLQFPNYSSELNVNALELDDSALYLCASTRGQLEGTQYFGPGTRLTVL.

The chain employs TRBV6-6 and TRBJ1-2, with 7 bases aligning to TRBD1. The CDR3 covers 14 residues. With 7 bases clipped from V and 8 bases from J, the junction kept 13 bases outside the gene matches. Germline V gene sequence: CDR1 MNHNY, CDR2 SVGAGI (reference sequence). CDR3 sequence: CASTEGKGARGYTF. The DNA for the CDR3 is TGTGCCAGCACTGAGGGGAAGGGGGCGCGCGGCTACACCTTC.

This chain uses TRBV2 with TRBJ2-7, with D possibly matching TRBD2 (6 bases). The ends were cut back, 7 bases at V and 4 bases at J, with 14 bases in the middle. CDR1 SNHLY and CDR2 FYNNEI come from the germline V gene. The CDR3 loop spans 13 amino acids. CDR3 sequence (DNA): TGTGCCAGCACTTTGCAGGGAGGATACGAGCAGTACTTC. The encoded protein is CASTLQGGYEQYF.

CDR3 in amino acids: CASSGAATYEQYF. CDR3 coding DNA: TGTGCCAGCAGTGGGGCTGCAACCTACGAGCAGTACTTC. The chain has TRBV25-1 and TRBJ2-7, with D uncertain. Germline V lookup: CDR1 MGHDK, CDR2 SYGVNS. The CDR3 loop spans 13 amino acids. Trimming pared 4 bases from V and 2 bases from J, leaving 9 bases between.

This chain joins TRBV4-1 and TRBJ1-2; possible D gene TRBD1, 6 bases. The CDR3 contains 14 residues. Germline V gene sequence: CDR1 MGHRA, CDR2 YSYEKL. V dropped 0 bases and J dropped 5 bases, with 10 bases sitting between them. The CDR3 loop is CASSQDRGPYGYTF. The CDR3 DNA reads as TGCGCCAGCAGCCAAGACAGGGGCCCATATGGCTACACCTTC.

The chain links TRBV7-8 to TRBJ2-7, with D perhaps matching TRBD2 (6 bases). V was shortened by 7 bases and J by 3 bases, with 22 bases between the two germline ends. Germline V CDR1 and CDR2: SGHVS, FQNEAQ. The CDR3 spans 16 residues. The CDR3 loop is CASTDGRDWTVYEQYF. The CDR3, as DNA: TGTGCCAGCACCGACGGGCGGGACTGGACCGTCTACGAGCAGTACTTC.

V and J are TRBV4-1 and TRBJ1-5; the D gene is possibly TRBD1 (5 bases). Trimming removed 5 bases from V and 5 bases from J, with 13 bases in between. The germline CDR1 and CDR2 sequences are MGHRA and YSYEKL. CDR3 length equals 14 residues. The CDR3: CASSRQPVYQPQHF. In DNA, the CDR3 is TGCGCCAGCAGCAGACAGCCAGTTTATCAGCCCCAGCATTTT.